This T cell receptor (beta chain) is drawn from a study of T cell responses to AZD1222 COVID-19 vaccine. V lost 4 bases to trimming and J lost 15 bases; unmatched junction nucleotides: 13. This CDR3 is 15 amino acids long. Germline V CDR1 and CDR2: SGHRS, YFSETQ. Some clones are missing from TCRdb's copy, which holds only in-frame ones; the method was immunoSEQ multiplex PCR. Among about 140,000 clones listed, roughly 90% were seen once. Sequences were derived from peripheral blood, sampled on day 0 of AZD1222 vaccination. The TCR sequence derives from an adult in good health. The chain carries TRBV5-1 and TRBJ2-1; 13 bases are a match to TRBD2. DNA for the CDR3: TGCGCCAGCAGCATCCGGACTAGCGGGAGTACCCTGGCGTTCTTC. The encoded protein is CASSIRTSGSTLAFF.